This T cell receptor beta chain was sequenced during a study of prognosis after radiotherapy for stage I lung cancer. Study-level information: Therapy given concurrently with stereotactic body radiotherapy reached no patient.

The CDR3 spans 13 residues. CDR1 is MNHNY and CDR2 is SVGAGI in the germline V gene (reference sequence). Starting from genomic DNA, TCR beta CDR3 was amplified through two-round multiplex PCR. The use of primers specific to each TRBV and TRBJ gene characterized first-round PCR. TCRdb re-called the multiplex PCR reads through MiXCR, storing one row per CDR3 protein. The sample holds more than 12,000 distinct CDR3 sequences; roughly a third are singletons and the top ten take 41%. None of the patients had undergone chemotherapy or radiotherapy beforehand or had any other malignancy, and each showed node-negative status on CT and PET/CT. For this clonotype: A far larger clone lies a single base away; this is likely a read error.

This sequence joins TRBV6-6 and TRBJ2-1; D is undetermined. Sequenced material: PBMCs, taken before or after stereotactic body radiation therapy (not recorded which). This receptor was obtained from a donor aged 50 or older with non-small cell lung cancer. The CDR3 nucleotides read TGTGCCAGCAGCCACCCCGCATGGAATGAGCAGTTATTC. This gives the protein CASSHPAWNEQLF.